This is a list of T cell receptor beta chains from one sample in a study of post-analysis software for immune sequencing data. TCRdb re-derived calls from the PCR reads in MiXCR, one entry per CDR3 protein. In the table there are 700,000 to 900,000 distinct CDR3 sequences, around 45% of which are singletons. The sample comprised blood. The source of these receptors is a girl aged 10-17 years with multiple sclerosis. CDR3s include the opening cysteine and the closing phenylalanine or tryptophan. A D gene is named only where the DNA matches it firmly. Clone size is given for some rows only: seen once, a few or many times, or a class if the clone is expanded.

NA	TRBV11-1	NA	TRBJ2-5	TGTGCCAGCAGCCGTCAAGGGTTCCCGGAGACCCAGTACTTC	CASSRQGFPETQYF
NA	TRBV2	NA	TRBJ2-5	TGTGCCAGCAGTGAAGGGGGGGTCCTCGGGCAGTACTTC	CASSEGGVLGQYF
few	TRBV5-1	TRBD2	TRBJ2-3	TGCGCCAGCAGTCCTGGACTAGTTACCCAGGTAGATACGCAGTATTTT	CASSPGLVTQVDTQYF
few	TRBV6-5	NA	TRBJ2-1	TGTGCCAGCAGTTACTCGAGCTCGGGGCAAACAAATAATGAGCAGTTCTTC	CASSYSSSGQTNNEQFF
once	TRBV24-1	TRBD1	TRBJ2-5	TGTGCCACCAGTGATAGGACAGGGGGGTGGGAGACCCAGTACTTC	CATSDRTGGWETQYF
NA	TRBV11-3	NA	TRBJ2-7	TGTGCCAGCAGCCCTGGGGACATCGCCTACGAGCAGTACTTC	CASSPGDIAYEQYF
NA	TRBV10-3	TRBD1	TRBJ1-1	TGTGCCATCAGTGCGGACAGGGAAGCTTTCTTT	CAISADREAFF
NA	TRBV7-2	NA	TRBJ1-2	TGTGCCAGCAGCTCCCGACCTGGGGGCTACACCTTC	CASSSRPGGYTF
few	TRBV20-1	TRBD1	TRBJ2-1	TGCAGTGCTAGCGATAGACAGGGGGCGTGGAATGAGCAGTTCTTC	CSASDRQGAWNEQFF
NA	TRBV20-1	TRBD1	TRBJ2-7	TGCAGTGCTAGCGACAGGGGGCGACCCTACGAGCAGTACTTC	CSASDRGRPYEQYF
NA	TRBV9	NA	TRBJ2-2	TGTGCCAGCAGCGCACGGATAGGCGGGAACACCGGGGAGCTGTTTTTT	CASSARIGGNTGELFF
NA	TRBV3-1	NA	TRBJ2-1	TGTGCCAGCAGCCAGTCCAGGGTAATACAAGAGACCCAGTTCTTC	CASSQSRVIQETQFF
few	TRBV9	NA	TRBJ2-5	TGTACCAGCAGCGTAGCGGACTCCGCTCAAGAGACCCAGTACTTC	CTSSVADSAQETQYF
NA	TRBV7-2	NA	TRBJ2-1	TGTGCCAGCAGCCCGACACACAACTACAATGAGCAGTTCTTC	CASSPTHNYNEQFF
NA	TRBV3-1	NA	TRBJ1-2	TGTGCCAGCAGCCAACAGAGCTATGGCTACACCTTC	CASSQQSYGYTF
few	TRBV20-1	NA	TRBJ2-7	TGCAGTGCCCGATCCGGTTTTTCCTACGAGCAGTACTTC	CSARSGFSYEQYF
few	TRBV7-2	TRBD2	TRBJ2-5	TGTGCCAGCAGCCCACAGCGGGAGTGGGAGACCCAGTACTTC	CASSPQREWETQYF
NA	TRBV11-2	NA	TRBJ2-5	TGTGCCAGCAGCTTAATTGGCTCCACCTCGGAGACCCAGTACTTC	CASSLIGSTSETQYF
once	TRBV4-3	NA	TRBJ2-1	TGCGCCAGCAGCCAAGGGGTGGGCCAGAGCCCTTACAATGAGCAGTTCTTC	CASSQGVGQSPYNEQFF
once	TRBV6-2/TRBV6-3	NA	TRBJ2-7	TGTGCCAGCATGCAGGGAATGGGGAAAAACGAGCAGTACTTC	CASMQGMGKNEQYF
NA	TRBV20-1	NA	TRBJ2-1	TGCAGTGCTAGAGATACTTCCTTAAGCTCCTACAATGAGCAGTTCTTC	CSARDTSLSSYNEQFF
NA	TRBV12-3/TRBV12-4	NA	TRBJ2-5	TGTGCCAGCAGTTTTGAGGGAATGGACGGGGAGACCCAGTACTTC	CASSFEGMDGETQYF
NA	TRBV3-1	TRBD2	TRBJ2-3	TGTGCCAGCAGCCCCTTTAGCGGGGCACGCACAGATACGCAGTATTTT	CASSPFSGARTDTQYF
NA	TRBV3-1	NA	TRBJ1-2	TGTGCCAGCAGCCAACAGGGAGGCTACACCTTC	CASSQQGGYTF
NA	TRBV24-1	TRBD1	TRBJ2-4	TGTGCCACCAGTGAGGGACAGGGACGGGAGCAGTACTTC	CATSEGQGREQYF
NA	TRBV4-2	NA	TRBJ2-2	TGTGCCAGCACCTGGACAGCGAACACCGGGGAGCTGTTTTTT	CASTWTANTGELFF
few	TRBV4-1	NA	TRBJ2-5	TGCGCCAGCAGCCAAGAACAATTCCAAGAGACCCAGTACTTC	CASSQEQFQETQYF
once	TRBV5-6	NA	TRBJ1-1	TGTGCCAGCACATGGGGGGGCGAGGATTACACTGAAGCTTTCTTT	CASTWGGEDYTEAFF
few	TRBV20-1	NA	TRBJ2-3	TGCAGTGTGGGGAGCGGATGGGGCACAGATACGCAGTATTTT	CSVGSGWGTDTQYF
NA	TRBV6-5	TRBD1	TRBJ1-1	TGTGCCAGCAGTCCACACAGGGGACGGGGCACTGAAGCTTTCTTT	CASSPHRGRGTEAFF